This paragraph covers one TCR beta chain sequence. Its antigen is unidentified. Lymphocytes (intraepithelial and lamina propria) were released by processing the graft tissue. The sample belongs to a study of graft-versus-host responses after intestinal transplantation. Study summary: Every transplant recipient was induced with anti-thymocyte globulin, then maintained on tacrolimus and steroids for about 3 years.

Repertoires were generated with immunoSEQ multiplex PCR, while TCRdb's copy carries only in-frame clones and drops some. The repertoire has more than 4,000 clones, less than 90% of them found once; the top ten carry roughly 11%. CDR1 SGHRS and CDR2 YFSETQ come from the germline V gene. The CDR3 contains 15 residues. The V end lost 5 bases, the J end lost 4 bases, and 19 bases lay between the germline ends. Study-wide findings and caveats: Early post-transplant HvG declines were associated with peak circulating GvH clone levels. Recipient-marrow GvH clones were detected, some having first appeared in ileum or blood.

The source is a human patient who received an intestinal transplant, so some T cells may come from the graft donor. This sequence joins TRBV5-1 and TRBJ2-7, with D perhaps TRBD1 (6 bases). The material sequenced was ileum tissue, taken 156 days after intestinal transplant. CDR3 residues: CASSSVGQLKYEQYF. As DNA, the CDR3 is TGCGCCAGCAGTAGCGTCGGACAGCTTAAATACGAGCAGTACTTC.